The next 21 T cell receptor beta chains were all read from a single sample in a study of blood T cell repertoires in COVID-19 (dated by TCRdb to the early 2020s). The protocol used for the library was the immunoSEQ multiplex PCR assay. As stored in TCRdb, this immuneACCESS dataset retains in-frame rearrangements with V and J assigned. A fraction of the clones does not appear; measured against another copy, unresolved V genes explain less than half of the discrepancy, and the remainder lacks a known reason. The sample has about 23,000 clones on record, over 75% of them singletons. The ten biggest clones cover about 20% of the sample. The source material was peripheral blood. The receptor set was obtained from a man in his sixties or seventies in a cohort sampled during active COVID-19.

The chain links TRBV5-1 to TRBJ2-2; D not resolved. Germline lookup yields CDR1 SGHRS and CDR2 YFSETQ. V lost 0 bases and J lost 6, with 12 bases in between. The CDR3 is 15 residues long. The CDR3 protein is CASSLASAVPGELFF. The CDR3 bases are TGCGCCAGCAGCTTGGCGTCGGCGGTTCCCGGGGAGCTGTTTTTT.

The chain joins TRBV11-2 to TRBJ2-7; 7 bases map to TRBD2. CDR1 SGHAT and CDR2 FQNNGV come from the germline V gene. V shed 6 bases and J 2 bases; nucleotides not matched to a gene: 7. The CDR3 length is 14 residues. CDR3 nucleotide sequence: TGTGCCAGCAGTCGAGAGCTAGCGGCCTACGAGCAGTACTTC. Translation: CASSRELAAYEQYF.

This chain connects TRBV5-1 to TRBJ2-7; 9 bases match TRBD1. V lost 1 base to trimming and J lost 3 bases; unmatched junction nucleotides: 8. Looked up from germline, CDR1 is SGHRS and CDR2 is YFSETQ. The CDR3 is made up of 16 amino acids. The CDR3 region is CASSLQAGQGIYEQYF. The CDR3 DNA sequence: TGCGCCAGCAGCTTGCAAGCGGGACAGGGAATCTACGAGCAGTACTTC.

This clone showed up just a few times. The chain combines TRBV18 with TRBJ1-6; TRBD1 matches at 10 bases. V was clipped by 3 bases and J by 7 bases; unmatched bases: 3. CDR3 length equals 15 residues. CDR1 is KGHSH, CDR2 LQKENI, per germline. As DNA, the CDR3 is TGTGCCAGCTCACCCCCGGGACAGGGGAATTCACCCCTCCACTTT. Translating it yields CASSPPGQGNSPLHF.

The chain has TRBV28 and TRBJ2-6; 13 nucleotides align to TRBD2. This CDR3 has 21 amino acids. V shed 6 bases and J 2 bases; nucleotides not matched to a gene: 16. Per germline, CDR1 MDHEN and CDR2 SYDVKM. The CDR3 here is CASSPGLAGHKSLAGANVLTF. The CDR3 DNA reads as TGTGCCAGCAGCCCGGGACTAGCGGGACATAAGTCTCTGGCTGGGGCCAACGTCCTGACTTTC. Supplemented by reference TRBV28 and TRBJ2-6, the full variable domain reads DVKVTQSSRYLVKRTGEKVFLECVQDMDHENMFWYRQDPGLGLRLIYFSYDVKMKEKGDIPEGYSVSREKKERFSLILESASTNQTSMYLCASSPGLAGHKSLAGANVLTFGAGSRLTVL.

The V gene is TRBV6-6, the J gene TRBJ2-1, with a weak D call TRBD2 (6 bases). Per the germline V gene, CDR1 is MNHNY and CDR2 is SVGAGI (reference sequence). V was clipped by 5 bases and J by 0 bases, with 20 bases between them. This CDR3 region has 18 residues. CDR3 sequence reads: CASSPRARGSGSYNEQFF. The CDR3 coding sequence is TGTGCCAGCAGTCCTCGGGCACGGGGGTCGGGCTCCTACAATGAGCAGTTCTTC.

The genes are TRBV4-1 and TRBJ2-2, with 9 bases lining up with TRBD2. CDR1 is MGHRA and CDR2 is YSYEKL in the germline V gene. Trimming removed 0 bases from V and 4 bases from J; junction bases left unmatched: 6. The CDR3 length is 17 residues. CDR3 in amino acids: CASSQEGGRGVTGELFF. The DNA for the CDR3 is TGCGCCAGCAGCCAAGAGGGCGGGAGGGGGGTCACCGGGGAGCTGTTTTTT.

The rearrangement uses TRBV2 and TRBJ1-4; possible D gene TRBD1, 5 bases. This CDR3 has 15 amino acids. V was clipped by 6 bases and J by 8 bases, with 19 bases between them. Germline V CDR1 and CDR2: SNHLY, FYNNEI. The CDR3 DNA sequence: TGTGCCAGCAGAGCCCGGGACTGGAGGGAAGAAAAACTGTTTTTT. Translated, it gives CASRARDWREEKLFF. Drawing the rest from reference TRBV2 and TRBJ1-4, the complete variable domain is EPEVTQTPSHQVTQMGQEVILRCVPISNHLYFYWYRQILGQKVEFLVSFYNNEISEKSEIFDDQFSVERPDGSNFTLKIRSTKLEDSAMYFCASRARDWREEKLFFGSGTQLSVL.

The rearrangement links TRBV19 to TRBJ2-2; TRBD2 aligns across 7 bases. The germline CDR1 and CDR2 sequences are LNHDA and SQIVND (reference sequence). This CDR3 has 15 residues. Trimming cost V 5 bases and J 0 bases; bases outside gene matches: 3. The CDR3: CASSPGGTNTGELFF. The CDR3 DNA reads TGTGCCAGTAGTCCCGGGGGGACGAACACCGGGGAGCTGTTTTTT.

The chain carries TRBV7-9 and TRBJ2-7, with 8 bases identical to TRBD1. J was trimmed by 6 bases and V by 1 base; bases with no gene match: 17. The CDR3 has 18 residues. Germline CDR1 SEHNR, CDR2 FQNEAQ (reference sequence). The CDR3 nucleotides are TGTGCCAGCAGCTTAGACCTTGGATGGGGGACAGGACATGGCGAGCAGTACTTC. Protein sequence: CASSLDLGWGTGHGEQYF.

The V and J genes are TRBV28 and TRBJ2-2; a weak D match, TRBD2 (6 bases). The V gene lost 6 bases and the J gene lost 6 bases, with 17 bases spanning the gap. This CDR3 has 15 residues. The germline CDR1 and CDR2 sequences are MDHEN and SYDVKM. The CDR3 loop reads CASRSGVLRSGELFF. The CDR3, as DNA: TGTGCCAGCAGGTCGGGAGTGTTACGTTCCGGGGAGCTGTTTTTT.

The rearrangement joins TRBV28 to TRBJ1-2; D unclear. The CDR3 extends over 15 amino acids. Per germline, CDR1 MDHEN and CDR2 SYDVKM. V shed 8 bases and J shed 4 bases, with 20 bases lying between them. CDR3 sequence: CASLRGRAGSYGYTF. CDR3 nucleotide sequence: TGTGCCAGCCTCAGAGGGAGGGCAGGTTCCTATGGCTACACCTTC.

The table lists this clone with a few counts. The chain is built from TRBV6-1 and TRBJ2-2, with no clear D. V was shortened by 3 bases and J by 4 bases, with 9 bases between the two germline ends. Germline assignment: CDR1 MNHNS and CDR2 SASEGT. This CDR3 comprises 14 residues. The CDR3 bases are TGTGCCAGCAGTGATAGCCACACCACCGGGGAGCTGTTTTTT. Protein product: CASSDSHTTGELFF.

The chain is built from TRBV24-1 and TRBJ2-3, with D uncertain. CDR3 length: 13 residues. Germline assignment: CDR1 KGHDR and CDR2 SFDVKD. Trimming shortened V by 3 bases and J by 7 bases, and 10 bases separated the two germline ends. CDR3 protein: CATSDHSSHTQYF. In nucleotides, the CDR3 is TGTGCCACCAGTGATCACTCGTCCCATACGCAGTATTTT.

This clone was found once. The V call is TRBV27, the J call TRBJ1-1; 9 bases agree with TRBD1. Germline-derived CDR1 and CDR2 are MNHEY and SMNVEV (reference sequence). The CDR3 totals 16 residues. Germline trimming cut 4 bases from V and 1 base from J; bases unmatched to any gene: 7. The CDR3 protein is CASSWGNRGRNTEAFF. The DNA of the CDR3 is TGTGCCAGCAGTTGGGGGAACAGGGGGCGGAACACTGAAGCTTTCTTT.

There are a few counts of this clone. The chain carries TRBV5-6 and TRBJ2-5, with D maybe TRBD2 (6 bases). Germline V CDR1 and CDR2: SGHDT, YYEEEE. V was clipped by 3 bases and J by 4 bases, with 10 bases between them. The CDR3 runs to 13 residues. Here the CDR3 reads CASSSQGGETQYF. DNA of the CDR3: TGTGCCAGCAGCTCGCAGGGAGGAGAGACCCAGTACTTC.

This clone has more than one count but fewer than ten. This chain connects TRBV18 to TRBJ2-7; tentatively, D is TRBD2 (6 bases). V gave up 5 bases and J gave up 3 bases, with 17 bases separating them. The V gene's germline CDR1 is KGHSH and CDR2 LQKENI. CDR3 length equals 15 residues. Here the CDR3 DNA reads TGTGCCAGCTCAACGCAGGGCCGGGAGATCTACGAGCAGTACTTC. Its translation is CASSTQGREIYEQYF.

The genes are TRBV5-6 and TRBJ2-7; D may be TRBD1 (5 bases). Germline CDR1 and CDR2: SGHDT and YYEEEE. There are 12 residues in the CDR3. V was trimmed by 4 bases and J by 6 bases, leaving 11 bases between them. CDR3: CASSPRRGEQYF. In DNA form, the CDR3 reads TGTGCCAGCAGCCCAAGAAGGGGCGAGCAGTACTTC. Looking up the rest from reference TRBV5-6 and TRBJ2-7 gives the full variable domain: DAGVTQSPTHLIKTRGQQVTLRCSPKSGHDTVSWYQQALGQGPQFIFQYYEEEERQRGNFPDRFSGHQFPNYSSELNVNALLLGDSALYLCASSPRRGEQYFGPGTRLTVT.

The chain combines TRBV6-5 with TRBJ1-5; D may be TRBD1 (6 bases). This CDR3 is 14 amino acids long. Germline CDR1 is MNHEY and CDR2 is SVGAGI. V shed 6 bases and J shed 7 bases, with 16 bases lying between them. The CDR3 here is CASSQPGGWQPQHF. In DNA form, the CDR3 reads TGTGCCAGCAGCCAACCGGGGGGCTGGCAGCCCCAGCATTTT.

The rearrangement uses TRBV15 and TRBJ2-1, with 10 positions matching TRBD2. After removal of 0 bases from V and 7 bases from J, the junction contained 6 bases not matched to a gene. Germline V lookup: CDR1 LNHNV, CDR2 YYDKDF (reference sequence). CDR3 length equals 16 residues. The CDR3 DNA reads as TGTGCCACCAGCAGAGATGGGTCTAGCGGGAGAAATGAGCAGTTCTTC. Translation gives CATSRDGSSGRNEQFF.

The DNA of the CDR3 is TGTGCCAGCAGACGACTAGCGGGAGGACGCGAGCAGTTCTTC. Amino acid sequence: CASRRLAGGREQFF. V and J are TRBV6-5 and TRBJ2-1; TRBD2 aligns across 13 bases. CDR1 is MNHEY, CDR2 SVGAGI, per germline. V was pared by 6 bases and J by 10 bases, with 6 bases of the junction left unmatched. The CDR3 has 14 amino acids.